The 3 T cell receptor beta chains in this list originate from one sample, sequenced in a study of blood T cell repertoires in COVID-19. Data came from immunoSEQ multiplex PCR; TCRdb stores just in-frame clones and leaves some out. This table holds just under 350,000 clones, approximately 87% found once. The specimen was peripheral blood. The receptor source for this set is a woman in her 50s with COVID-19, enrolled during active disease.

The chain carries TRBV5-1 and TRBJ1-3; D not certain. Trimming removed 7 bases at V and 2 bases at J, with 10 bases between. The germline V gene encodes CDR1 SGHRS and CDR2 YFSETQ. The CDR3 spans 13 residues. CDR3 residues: CASGPTAGNTIYF. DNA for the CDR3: TGCGCCAGCGGTCCCACAGCTGGAAACACCATATATTTT.

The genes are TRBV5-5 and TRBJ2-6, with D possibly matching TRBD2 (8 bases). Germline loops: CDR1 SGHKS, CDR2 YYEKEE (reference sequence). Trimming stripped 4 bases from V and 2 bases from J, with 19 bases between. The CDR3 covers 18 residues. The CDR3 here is CASSLRGDSIPGANVLTF. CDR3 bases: TGTGCCAGCAGCCTGCGGGGGGACAGTATACCTGGGGCCAACGTCCTGACTTTC. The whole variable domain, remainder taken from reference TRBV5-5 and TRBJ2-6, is DAGVTQSPTHLIKTRGQQVTLRCSPISGHKSVSWYQQVLGQGPQFIFQYYEKEERGRGNFPDRFSARQFPNYSSELNVNALLLGDSALYLCASSLRGDSIPGANVLTFGAGSRLTVL.

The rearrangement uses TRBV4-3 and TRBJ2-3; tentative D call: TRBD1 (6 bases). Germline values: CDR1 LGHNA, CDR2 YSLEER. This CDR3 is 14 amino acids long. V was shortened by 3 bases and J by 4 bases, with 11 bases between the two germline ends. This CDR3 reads CASSQSRGSDTQYF. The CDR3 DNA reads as TGCGCCAGCAGCCAGAGCAGGGGCTCAGATACGCAGTATTTT.